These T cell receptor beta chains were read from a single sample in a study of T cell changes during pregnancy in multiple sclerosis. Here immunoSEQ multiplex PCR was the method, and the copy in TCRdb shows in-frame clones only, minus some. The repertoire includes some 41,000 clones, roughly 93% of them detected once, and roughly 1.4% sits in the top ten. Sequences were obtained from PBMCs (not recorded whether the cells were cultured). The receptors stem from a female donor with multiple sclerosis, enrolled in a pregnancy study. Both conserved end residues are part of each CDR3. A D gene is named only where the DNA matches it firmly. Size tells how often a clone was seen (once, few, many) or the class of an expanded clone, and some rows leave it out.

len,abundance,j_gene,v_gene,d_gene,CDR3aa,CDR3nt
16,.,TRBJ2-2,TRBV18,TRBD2,CASSPGLAGVSGELFF,TGTGCCAGCTCCCCAGGACTAGCGGGAGTTTCCGGGGAGCTGTTTTTT
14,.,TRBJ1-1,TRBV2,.,CASSLLQRNTEAFF,TGTGCCAGCAGCTTATTACAGAGGAACACTGAAGCTTTCTTT
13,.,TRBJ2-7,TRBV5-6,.,CASSLEVSAEQYF,TGTGCCAGCAGCTTGGAGGTATCGGCCGAGCAGTACTTC
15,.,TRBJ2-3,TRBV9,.,CASSVASGGTDTQYF,TGTGCCAGCAGCGTAGCCAGCGGAGGCACAGATACGCAGTATTTT
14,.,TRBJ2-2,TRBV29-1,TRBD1,CSVKRQGETGELFF,TGCAGCGTTAAAAGACAGGGGGAAACCGGGGAGCTGTTTTTT
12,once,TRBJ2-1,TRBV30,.,CAWEPGYNEQFF,TGTGCCTGGGAGCCGGGGTACAATGAGCAGTTCTTC
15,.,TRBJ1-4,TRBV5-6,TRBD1,CASSFGTGKGEKLFF,TGTGCCAGCAGCTTCGGGACAGGGAAGGGAGAAAAACTGTTTTTT
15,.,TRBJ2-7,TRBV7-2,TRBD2,CASSPDGTSGRGEYF,TGTGCCAGCAGCCCCGACGGGACTAGCGGGAGGGGGGAGTACTTC
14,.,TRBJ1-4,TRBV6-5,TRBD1,CASTRTGWGEKLFF,TGTGCCAGCACCAGGACAGGGTGGGGTGAAAAACTGTTTTTT
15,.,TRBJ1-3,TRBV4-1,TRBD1,CASSHPGTGENTIYF,TGCGCCAGCAGCCATCCCGGGACAGGGGAGAACACCATATATTTT
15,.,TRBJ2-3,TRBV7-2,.,CASIKTSSSTDTQYF,TGTGCCAGCATCAAGACTAGTTCCAGCACAGATACGCAGTATTTT
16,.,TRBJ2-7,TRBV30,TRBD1,CAWSYPDRGSYYEQYF,TGTGCCTGGAGTTACCCCGACAGGGGGTCTTACTACGAGCAGTACTTC
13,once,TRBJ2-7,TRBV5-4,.,CASSLGPGTEQYF,TGTGCCAGCAGCTTGGGCCCGGGGACCGAGCAGTACTTC
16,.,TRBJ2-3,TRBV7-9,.,CASSLPAGQVTDTQYF,TGTGCCAGCAGCCTCCCCGCGGGTCAGGTTACAGATACGCAGTATTTT
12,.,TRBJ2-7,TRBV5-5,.,CASSLNNYEQYF,TGTGCCAGCAGCTTGAATAACTACGAGCAGTACTTC
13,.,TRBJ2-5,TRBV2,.,CASQPSLGVTQYF,TGTGCCAGCCAGCCGAGCCTGGGGGTGACCCAGTACTTC